The 29 T cell receptor beta chains below come from one sample, sequenced in a study of blood T cell repertoires in COVID-19. The repertoire was sequenced with immunoSEQ multiplex PCR; TCRdb's copy has only in-frame clones and lacks some. The sample consists of a few hundred thousand clones, over 75% of them appearing once. Input material: PBMCs or T cells enriched from blood (not recorded which). Source of these receptors: a woman aged 40 to 50 who had recovered from COVID-19.

The rearrangement links TRBV5-6 to TRBJ2-7, with TRBD2 identical over 9 bases. Germline V gives CDR1 SGHDT, CDR2 YYEEEE. CDR3 size: 14 residues. The ends lost 1 base at V and 3 bases at J; junction bases unmatched: 2. This CDR3 reads CASSLTSGYYEQYF. DNA of the CDR3: TGTGCCAGCAGCTTGACTAGCGGGTACTACGAGCAGTACTTC.

The rearrangement joins TRBV5-1 to TRBJ2-3, with TRBD1 matching over 10 bases. This CDR3 spans 17 amino acids. Germline V gene data show CDR1 as SGHRS and CDR2 as YFSETQ. Trimming cost V 1 base and J 0 bases; bases outside gene matches: 5. CDR3 sequence reads: CASSLSMDRGSTDTQYF. Written as DNA, the CDR3 is TGCGCCAGCAGCTTGTCTATGGACAGGGGGAGCACAGATACGCAGTATTTT.

In this sample, this clone turned up once. The V and J genes are TRBV10-2 and TRBJ1-2; D might be TRBD1 (5 bases). Germline V lookup: CDR1 WSHSY, CDR2 SAAADI. The CDR3 has 17 amino acids. Trimming removed 0 bases from V and 1 base from J, with 15 bases in between. The CDR3 spells CASSESRGDFHNYGYTF. CDR3 DNA sequence: TGCGCCAGCAGTGAGTCGCGGGGGGACTTCCATAACTATGGCTACACCTTC.

J is TRBJ2-3 and V is TRBV15, with TRBD2 identical over 13 bases. Trimming at V came to 0 bases and at J to 10 bases, leaving 10 bases not matched to a gene. The CDR3 is 17 amino acids. Germline lookup yields CDR1 LNHNV and CDR2 YYDKDF (reference sequence). CDR3 DNA: TGTGCCACCAGCAGAGATAAGACTAGCGGGAGGACCAGGGCGCAGTATTTT. It translates to CATSRDKTSGRTRAQYF.

J is TRBJ2-6 and V is TRBV14; D gene uncertain. Trimming took 1 base from V and 5 from J, leaving 6 bases between them. Per the germline V gene, CDR1 is SGHDN and CDR2 is FVKESK. This CDR3 spans 14 amino acids. The CDR3 reads CASSQGSRANVLTF. CDR3 in DNA: TGTGCCAGCAGCCAAGGCAGTAGGGCCAACGTCCTGACTTTC.

The chain combines TRBV12-3 or TRBV12-4 with TRBJ2-7; weak D call: TRBD2 (6 bases). V was cut by 7 bases and J by 1 base, with 11 bases left in between. The CDR3 length is 13 residues. CDR3 sequence reads: CASIRGGSYEQYF. The CDR3 bases are TGTGCCAGCATTCGCGGAGGGTCCTACGAGCAGTACTTC.

This clone was counted once. The chain carries TRBV6-5 and TRBJ2-7; D ambiguous. This CDR3 region has 12 residues. Germline-derived CDR1 and CDR2 are MNHEY and SVGAGI. Trimming removed 5 bases from V and 3 bases from J, with 8 bases in between. CDR3 sequence reads: CASSQTNYEQYF. CDR3 nucleotides: TGTGCCAGCAGTCAAACAAACTACGAGCAGTACTTC.

CDR3 amino acids: CASSPLASSYEQYF. The CDR3 region has the DNA TGTGCCAGCTCACCCCTGGCCAGCTCCTACGAGCAGTACTTC. The chain joins TRBV18 to TRBJ2-7, with D unresolved. Germline V gene data show CDR1 as KGHSH and CDR2 as LQKENI. This CDR3 has 14 amino acids. The V and J ends lost 3 bases and 0 bases respectively, with 9 bases between them.

The chain carries TRBV4-3 and TRBJ1-1; D is possibly TRBD1 (5 bases). Germline CDR1 reads LGHNA; CDR2 reads YSLEER. This CDR3 contains 14 residues. Trimming removed 0 bases at V and 8 bases at J, with 13 bases between. The CDR3 DNA reads as TGCGCCAGCAGCCAAGATGAAGGCGACAGAGAAGCTTTCTTT. Amino acids: CASSQDEGDREAFF.

Here the CDR3 reads CSVVPSGTYEQYF. The CDR3 coding sequence is TGCAGCGTTGTCCCTAGCGGCACCTACGAGCAGTACTTC. The chain carries TRBV29-1 and TRBJ2-7, with 7 bases matching TRBD2. J was trimmed by 2 bases and V by 4 bases; bases with no gene match: 5. CDR3 length: 13 residues. In germline, CDR1 is SQVTM, CDR2 ANQGSEA.

The chain recombines TRBV5-1 with TRBJ1-3; 11 bases agree with TRBD1. Losses at the gene ends were 4 bases for V and 7 bases for J; bases not matched to a gene: 1. The CDR3 sequence is 13 residues long. From germline, CDR1 is SGHRS and CDR2 YFSETQ. CDR3 coding DNA: TGCGCCAGCAGCGGACAGGGGGCGAACACCATATATTTT. Its protein is CASSGQGANTIYF.

V usage is TRBV30 and J usage is TRBJ1-5; D is undetermined. This CDR3 is 12 amino acids long. Germline assignment: CDR1 GTSNPN and CDR2 SVGIG (reference sequence). V was clipped by 0 bases and J by 15 bases, with 15 bases between them. The CDR3 DNA sequence: TGTGCCTGGAGTGTACGGGAAGGAACGGCGCATTTT. Its translation: CAWSVREGTAHF.

J is TRBJ1-1 and V is TRBV5-6, with D perhaps TRBD1 (5 bases). The length of the CDR3 is 13 residues. Looked up from germline, CDR1 is SGHDT and CDR2 is YYEEEE. The V end was cut by 5 bases, the J end by 1 base, with 9 bases between. The CDR3 sequence: CASSLDRNTEAFF. The CDR3 DNA reads as TGTGCCAGCAGTCTCGACAGGAACACTGAAGCTTTCTTT.

The chain is built from TRBV24-1 and TRBJ1-1; weak D call: TRBD1 (6 bases). The CDR3 totals 13 residues. V was pared by 0 bases and J by 11 bases, with 12 bases between. Germline loops: CDR1 KGHDR, CDR2 SFDVKD. The chain's CDR3 is CATSDLDSGGAFF. The CDR3 nucleotides are TGTGCCACCAGTGATTTGGATTCTGGGGGCGCTTTCTTT.

The chain recombines TRBV4-1 with TRBJ2-1, with 9 bases that match TRBD2. The CDR3 is 17 amino acids. Germline CDR1 is MGHRA and CDR2 is YSYEKL. J lost 6 bases, V lost 0 bases, and 9 bases had no gene match. CDR3 sequence (DNA): TGCGCCAGCAGCCAAGATTCGAGGCTAGCGGGGTTCAATGAGCAGTTCTTC. This sequence encodes CASSQDSRLAGFNEQFF.

This clone was recorded once. As DNA, the CDR3 is TGTGCCAGCAGCTTAGGGAGCGTTCTAGCCAAAAACATTCAGTACTTC. Its translation: CASSLGSVLAKNIQYF. The V and J genes are TRBV7-8 and TRBJ2-4; D call uncertain. Trimming shortened V by 1 base and J by 0 bases, and 10 bases separated the two germline ends. This CDR3 region has 16 residues. Germline CDR1 SGHVS, CDR2 FQNEAQ.

The chain links TRBV9 to TRBJ2-7; a weak D match, TRBD2 (5 bases). In germline, CDR1 is SGDLS, CDR2 YYNGEE. The CDR3 is 13 residues long. The V end was cut by 3 bases, the J end by 4 bases, with 11 bases between. The CDR3 DNA reads TGTGCCAGCAGCGCGCTACCGGGGTACGAGCAGTACTTC. As protein: CASSALPGYEQYF.

The chain carries TRBV27 and TRBJ1-2; D is unclear. Germline V gene lookup returns CDR1 MNHEY and CDR2 SMNVEV (reference sequence). The CDR3 contains 17 residues. The V and J ends lost 6 bases and 3 bases respectively, with 23 bases between them. CDR3 in DNA: TGTGCCAGCAGCCCCGAGAGGGCTCCCGAGAGGCACTATGGCTACACCTTC. Protein sequence: CASSPERAPERHYGYTF.

This chain connects TRBV5-4 to TRBJ1-4, with 8 positions matching TRBD1. The length of the CDR3 is 15 residues. V lost 4 bases to trimming and J lost 8 bases; unmatched junction nucleotides: 10. Germline CDR1 reads SGHNT; CDR2 reads YYREEE (reference sequence). Here the CDR3 reads CASSPEQGVGEKLFF. CDR3 DNA: TGTGCCAGCAGCCCGGAACAGGGGGTGGGAGAAAAACTGTTTTTT.

The V gene is TRBV28, the J gene TRBJ1-2; weak D call: TRBD1 (5 bases). The germline CDR1 and CDR2 sequences are MDHEN and SYDVKM. This CDR3 comprises 12 residues. Between the trimmed V and J ends, which lost 7 bases and 4 bases, there was a span of 10 bases. CDR3 coding DNA: TGTGCCAGCACCTGGGGGGGCTATGGCTACACCTTC. Translation: CASTWGGYGYTF.

J is TRBJ2-7 and V is TRBV30, with a tentative D call TRBD2 (6 bases). V lost 2 bases, J lost 3 bases, and 17 bases lay in between. CDR3 length: 15 amino acids. Germline V gene lookup returns CDR1 GTSNPN and CDR2 SVGIG (reference sequence). The CDR3 loop is CAWSLLGRTGYEQYF. CDR3 in DNA: TGTGCCTGGAGTCTCCTAGGGAGGACCGGCTACGAGCAGTACTTC.

The gene calls are TRBV5-4 and TRBJ1-2; maybe TRBD1 (5 bases). Trimming took 1 base from V and 6 from J, leaving 13 bases between them. Germline CDR1 reads SGHNT; CDR2 reads YYREEE (reference sequence). CDR3 size: 14 residues. The CDR3 DNA reads as TGTGCCAGCAGCTTGCGGGCAGGGCTGAATGGCTACACCTTC. As protein: CASSLRAGLNGYTF. The full variable domain, its missing parts supplied by reference TRBV5-4 and TRBJ1-2, is ETGVTQSPTHLIKTRGQQVTLRCSSQSGHNTVSWYQQALGQGPQFIFQYYREEENGRGNFPPRFSGLQFPNYSSELNVNALELDDSALYLCASSLRAGLNGYTFGSGTRLTVV.

This sequence joins TRBV19 and TRBJ2-7; 7 nucleotides line up with TRBD2. The V gene's germline CDR1 is LNHDA and CDR2 SQIVND (reference sequence). The J segment lost 0 bases and the V segment lost 5 bases, leaving 4 bases of the junction unmatched. The CDR3 covers 14 residues. The CDR3 sequence is CASSAGGSSYEQYF. CDR3 nucleotide sequence: TGTGCCAGTAGTGCCGGGGGGAGCTCCTACGAGCAGTACTTC.

In the case of this clone: This sample also contains other DNA sequences that code for the same CDR3. This chain connects TRBV24-1 to TRBJ2-3, with 8 bases aligning to TRBD1. The V segment lost 4 bases and the J segment 3 bases; nucleotides outside the gene matches: 2. This CDR3 spans 14 amino acids. Per the germline V gene, CDR1 is KGHDR and CDR2 is SFDVKD. DNA for the CDR3: TGTGCCACCAGTGACCGACAGGGGACAGATACGCAGTATTTT. It yields the protein CATSDRQGTDTQYF.

The chain has TRBV11-2 and TRBJ1-1; D remains unclear. Per the germline V gene, CDR1 is SGHAT and CDR2 is FQNNGV. The length of the CDR3 is 14 residues. Trimming shortened V by 4 bases and J by 1 base, and 10 bases separated the two germline ends. The CDR3 bases are TGTGCCAGCAGCTCCTCCGACAAGAACACTGAAGCTTTCTTT. It encodes CASSSSDKNTEAFF.

This chain connects TRBV11-2 to TRBJ1-1; the match to TRBD1 covers 10 bases. Germline V gene sequence: CDR1 SGHAT, CDR2 FQNNGV. This CDR3 comprises 14 residues. V lost 5 bases, J lost 5 bases, and 5 bases stayed unmatched. The CDR3: CASSLTGGGTEAFF. CDR3 nucleotides: TGTGCCAGCAGCCTGACAGGGGGCGGGACTGAAGCTTTCTTT.

The rearrangement uses TRBV24-1 and TRBJ2-1; 8 positions agree with TRBD1. The length of the CDR3 is 18 residues. Germline loops: CDR1 KGHDR, CDR2 SFDVKD. V lost 3 bases, J lost 1 base, and 10 bases stayed unmatched. Here the CDR3 DNA reads TGTGCCACCAGTGATCCGATACAACAGGGGGTGTCCTACAATGAGCAGTTCTTC. Translating gives CATSDPIQQGVSYNEQFF.

The chain carries TRBV19 and TRBJ1-3, with 7 bases lining up with TRBD1. CDR1 LNHDA and CDR2 SQIVND come from the germline V gene (reference sequence). V lost 8 bases to trimming and J lost 0 bases; unmatched junction nucleotides: 7. The CDR3 length is 15 residues. CDR3 amino acids: CASGTGTDSGNTIYF. CDR3 nucleotide sequence: TGTGCCAGTGGAACCGGGACAGACTCTGGAAACACCATATATTTT.

The chain is built from TRBV6-5 and TRBJ1-5; 10 bases line up with TRBD1. The J segment lost 9 bases and the V segment lost 6 bases, leaving 8 bases of the junction unmatched. There are 14 residues in the CDR3. Germline V CDR1 and CDR2: MNHEY, SVGAGI. The CDR3 sequence is CASSPGTGELPQHF. The CDR3 region has the DNA TGTGCCAGCAGCCCCGGGACAGGGGAGTTGCCCCAGCATTTT.